The 21 T cell receptor beta chains given below trace back to one sample, sequenced in a study of blood T cells in healthy people across ages. The second PCR ran roughly 6 to 12 cycles with a sample-barcoded 5' primer and J-beta primers. TCRdb re-called the 5' RACE reads with MiXCR, one entry per CDR3 protein. This table holds hundreds of thousands of distinct CDR3 sequences, approximately 48% found once. The material sequenced was blood. The receptor set was obtained from a man aged 55 to 70 in good health.

This clonotype was seen a few times. The gene calls are TRBV6-1 and TRBJ2-5; perhaps TRBD2 as D (7 bases). Trimming took 5 bases from V and 1 from J, leaving 11 bases between them. CDR3 size: 14 residues. CDR1 and CDR2 from the germline V gene are MNHNS and SASEGT. The CDR3 nucleotides are TGTGCCAGCAGTATGGCGGGGGCCCAAGAGACCCAGTACTTC. This sequence encodes CASSMAGAQETQYF.

The rearrangement links TRBV12-3 or TRBV12-4 to TRBJ2-7, with 7 bases fitting TRBD1. V gave up 6 bases and J gave up 4 bases; unmatched junction bases: 9. This CDR3 spans 14 amino acids. The CDR3 nucleotides are TGTGCCAGCAGCACACCCGACAGGGAATACGAGCAGTACTTC. Translated, it gives CASSTPDREYEQYF.

The chain couples TRBV10-3 to TRBJ2-5, with D tentatively TRBD2 (5 bases). Germline V CDR1 and CDR2: ENHRY, SYGVKD. The CDR3 runs 15 residues. Trimming stripped 2 bases from V and 0 bases from J, with 10 bases between. Here the CDR3 reads CAISERSRDQETQYF. DNA for the CDR3: TGTGCCATCAGTGAGAGGTCGAGGGACCAAGAGACCCAGTACTTC.

This clonotype was seen a few times. The chain is built from TRBV2 and TRBJ2-5; D possibly corresponds to TRBD2 (5 bases). The CDR3 length is 14 residues. Germline assignment: CDR1 SNHLY and CDR2 FYNNEI. V gave up 3 bases and J gave up 2 bases, with 10 bases separating them. The CDR3 is CASSDNRGQETQYF. The CDR3 DNA reads TGTGCCAGCAGTGATAACCGGGGACAAGAGACCCAGTACTTC.

The chain couples TRBV3-1 to TRBJ2-5; D uncertain. Germline V gives CDR1 LGHDT, CDR2 YNNKEL (reference sequence). The CDR3 is 13 amino acids. The ends were cut back, 3 bases at V and 6 bases at J, with 11 bases in the middle. The CDR3 DNA reads TGTGCCAGCAGCCAGGATAGCCTCCAGACCCAGTACTTC. Translation: CASSQDSLQTQYF.

CDR3 nucleotides: TGTGCCAGCAGTTTAACAAACGTCTACGAGCAGTACTTC. Translation gives CASSLTNVYEQYF. The rearrangement uses TRBV12-3 or TRBV12-4 and TRBJ2-7; D is uncertain. This CDR3 is 13 amino acids long. Trimming removed 2 bases from V and 3 bases from J, with 8 bases in between.

This sequence joins TRBV18 and TRBJ2-5; no firm D call. Germline V CDR1 and CDR2: KGHSH, LQKENI. The CDR3 has 15 residues. The ends were cut back, 4 bases at V and 1 base at J, with 13 bases in the middle. CDR3 in DNA: TGTGCCAGCTCACAACTTCAAGGGCTCCAAGAGACCCAGTACTTC. It codes for CASSQLQGLQETQYF. The variable domain in full, completed from reference TRBV18 and TRBJ2-5, reads NAGVMQNPRHLVRRRGQEARLRCSPMKGHSHVYWYRQLPEEGLKFMVYLQKENIIDESGMPKERFSAEFPKEGPSILRIQQVVRGDSAAYFCASSQLQGLQETQYFGPGTRLLVL.

V gene TRBV29-1 combines with J gene TRBJ2-3; TRBD2 agrees at 9 bases. The V and J ends lost 3 bases and 1 base, in that order; junction bases with no gene match: 2. The germline CDR1 and CDR2 sequences are SQVTM and ANQGSEA. The CDR3 is 14 residues long. The CDR3, as DNA: TGCAGCGTTGAGTCTAGCGGGGGCACAGATACGCAGTATTTT. It codes for CSVESSGGTDTQYF.

The chain uses TRBV20-1 and TRBJ2-3; tentatively, D is TRBD2 (5 bases). The CDR3 runs 12 residues. Trimming shortened V by 6 bases and J by 5 bases, and 12 bases separated the two germline ends. Germline V gene data show CDR1 as DFQATT and CDR2 as SNEGSKA (reference sequence). For the CDR3, the DNA is TGCAGTGCCTCCGAGGGCGTAGATACGCAGTATTTT. Amino acids: CSASEGVDTQYF.

The gene calls are TRBV15 and TRBJ2-5, with a possible D match to TRBD1 (5 bases). V lost 0 bases to trimming and J lost 4 bases, with 9 bases between them. The CDR3 is 14 residues long. Germline V gives CDR1 LNHNV, CDR2 YYDKDF (reference sequence). CDR3 in DNA: TGTGCCACCAGCAGAGACAGGGCCCCAGAGACCCAGTACTTC. Residues: CATSRDRAPETQYF.

This chain joins TRBV27 and TRBJ2-1; TRBD1 matches at 7 bases. Germline assignment: CDR1 MNHEY and CDR2 SMNVEV (reference sequence). V shed 6 bases, J shed 0 bases, and the junction held 11 bases outside the gene matches. The CDR3 sequence is 17 residues long. CDR3 residues: CASSSSPGTASYNEQFF. The CDR3 region has the DNA TGTGCCAGCAGCTCGTCCCCCGGGACAGCCTCCTACAATGAGCAGTTCTTC.

This chain links TRBV28 with TRBJ2-7, with 7 positions matching TRBD2. In germline, CDR1 is MDHEN, CDR2 SYDVKM. The CDR3 length is 15 residues. Trimming cost V 6 bases and J 3 bases; bases outside gene matches: 11. The CDR3 is CASRPLAGRVYEQYF. CDR3 nucleotides: TGTGCCAGCAGACCATTGGCAGGGAGGGTCTACGAGCAGTACTTC.

This clonotype has more than one count but fewer than ten. This chain joins TRBV9 and TRBJ2-5; perhaps TRBD1 as D (6 bases). The CDR3 has 13 amino acids. Germline V lookup: CDR1 SGDLS, CDR2 YYNGEE. Trimming removed 0 bases from V and 9 bases from J, with 12 bases in between. Written as DNA, the CDR3 is TGTGCCAGCAGCGTAGGCTACAACAGGGCCCAGTACTTC. It is translated as CASSVGYNRAQYF.

This chain connects TRBV5-1 to TRBJ2-7; 11 bases are shared with TRBD2. CDR1 is SGHRS, CDR2 YFSETQ, per germline. The trim removed 3 bases at V and 7 bases at J, leaving 12 bases unmatched. CDR3 size: 16 residues. The chain's CDR3 is CASSYTGTSGYNEQYF. The CDR3 region has the DNA TGCGCCAGCAGCTACACCGGGACTAGCGGATACAATGAGCAGTACTTC.

This chain links TRBV6-1 with TRBJ1-5; D call uncertain. Trimming removed 2 bases from V and 4 bases from J, with 6 bases in between. Germline assignment: CDR1 MNHNS and CDR2 SASEGT. The CDR3 extends over 13 amino acids. CDR3 in amino acids: CASSELVNQPQHF. For the CDR3, the DNA is TGTGCCAGCAGTGAACTAGTGAATCAGCCCCAGCATTTT.

The V gene is TRBV7-9, the J gene TRBJ2-4; D gene uncertain. Germline V CDR1 and CDR2: SEHNR, FQNEAQ (reference sequence). This CDR3 has 14 amino acids. V was clipped by 5 bases and J by 7 bases, with 15 bases between them. Here the CDR3 reads CASSPAGVMNIQYF. The CDR3 DNA follows: TGTGCCAGCAGCCCGGCTGGGGTTATGAACATTCAGTACTTC.

V gene TRBV11-2 combines with J gene TRBJ2-7, with 8 bases lining up with TRBD2. The germline V gene has CDR1 SGHAT and CDR2 FQNNGV. With 2 bases clipped from V and 1 base from J, the junction kept 4 bases outside the gene matches. The CDR3 is made up of 15 amino acids. The CDR3 nucleotides read TGTGCCAGCAGCTTAAAAACTAGCGGTTCCTACGAGCAGTACTTC. It encodes CASSLKTSGSYEQYF.

The gene calls are TRBV4-1 and TRBJ2-5, with TRBD2 as a possible D gene (5 bases). The CDR3 is made up of 13 amino acids. V lost 1 base, J lost 11 bases, and 14 bases lay in between. Germline V gene lookup returns CDR1 MGHRA and CDR2 YSYEKL. The CDR3 DNA reads TGCGCCAGCAGCCAAGGTGAGGGAGATGAGCAGTACTTC. Its translation: CASSQGEGDEQYF.

V and J are TRBV3-1 and TRBJ2-7, with 9 bases identical to TRBD1. V lost 5 bases and J lost 1; bases outside the gene matches: 6. This CDR3 contains 15 residues. Per the germline V gene, CDR1 is LGHDT and CDR2 is YNNKEL (reference sequence). The CDR3 DNA follows: TGTGCCAGCAGCATAACAGGGGGCAGGTCCTACGAGCAGTACTTC. It encodes CASSITGGRSYEQYF.

V gene TRBV6-5 combines with J gene TRBJ2-3; 10 bases match TRBD2. CDR1 and CDR2 from the germline V gene are MNHEY and SVGAGI. Trimming removed 2 bases from V and 2 bases from J; junction bases left unmatched: 10. The CDR3 is 18 amino acids. The CDR3 region is CASSYIARSGGHTDTQYF. DNA for the CDR3: TGTGCCAGCAGTTACATCGCGCGTAGCGGGGGGCACACAGATACGCAGTATTTT.

V is TRBV7-2 and J is TRBJ2-5, with TRBD1 matching 9 bases. The J call may be mistaken, given a closer DNA end match to TRBJ2-7. Germline V gene data show CDR1 as SGHTA and CDR2 as FQGNSA. CDR3 length: 13 amino acids. CDR3 DNA: TGTGCCACCCAGGACAGGGGATCCTACGAGCAGTACTTC. This encodes CATQDRGSYEQYF.